A selection of T cell receptor beta chains follows, all from one sample in a study of B cell selection in AIRE deficiency. Produced via immunoSEQ multiplex PCR; TCRdb's table is partial and in-frame only. The table has 20,000 or so clones, approximately 91% seen once; the top ten hold roughly 1.5%. Sequences were obtained from CD4+CD25+ Tregs sorted from PBMCs. The receptors were sampled from a human donor in good health. Both conserved end residues are part of each CDR3. Each record gives: D gene, clone size, J gene, V gene, CDR3 DNA, CDR3 protein. D genes are given only for firm matches. Where a row states a size, it is once, few, many or the class of an expanded clone; other rows omit it.

d_gene: TRBD1
abundance: NA
j_gene: TRBJ2-1
v_gene: TRBV5-3
CDR3nt: TGTGCCAGAAGCCGGGACAGGGGTAACAATGAGCAGTTCTTC
CDR3aa: CARSRDRGNNEQFF

d_gene: NA
abundance: NA
j_gene: TRBJ2-5
v_gene: TRBV28
CDR3nt: TGTGCCAGCAGTTTATATACAGGCCTAGCCTCGGAGACCCAGTACTTC
CDR3aa: CASSLYTGLASETQYF

d_gene: NA
abundance: NA
j_gene: TRBJ1-2
v_gene: TRBV6-1
CDR3nt: TGTGCCAGCAATGAAAACGTCCTCTATGGCTACACCTTC
CDR3aa: CASNENVLYGYTF

d_gene: TRBD2
abundance: NA
j_gene: TRBJ2-1
v_gene: TRBV7-2
CDR3nt: TGTGCCAGCAGCAGTTCTGTAGGAGCGGGAGTATACTCTGAGCAGTTCTTC
CDR3aa: CASSSSVGAGVYSEQFF

d_gene: NA
abundance: NA
j_gene: TRBJ2-7
v_gene: TRBV5-1
CDR3nt: TGCGCCAGCAGCTTGGAGGGTTATGGCGAGCAGTACTTC
CDR3aa: CASSLEGYGEQYF

d_gene: TRBD1
abundance: NA
j_gene: TRBJ1-1
v_gene: TRBV15
CDR3nt: TGTGCCACCAGCAGTGGGACAGGGAAAGCTTTCTTT
CDR3aa: CATSSGTGKAFF

d_gene: TRBD1
abundance: NA
j_gene: TRBJ1-6
v_gene: TRBV19
CDR3nt: TGTGCCAGTAGTATGTCTCGGCAGGGGGCTAATTCACCCCTCCACTTT
CDR3aa: CASSMSRQGANSPLHF

d_gene: NA
abundance: NA
j_gene: TRBJ2-3
v_gene: TRBV6-1
CDR3nt: TGTGCCATCAGTGAGCCATTCCCCCGACAGCCCGCTTCAGATACGCAGTATTTT
CDR3aa: CAISEPFPRQPASDTQYF

d_gene: TRBD1
abundance: NA
j_gene: TRBJ1-2
v_gene: TRBV7-9
CDR3nt: TGTGCCAGCAGCGCCCCGGGACAGGGGTTTGGCTACACCTTC
CDR3aa: CASSAPGQGFGYTF

d_gene: TRBD2
abundance: NA
j_gene: TRBJ2-7
v_gene: TRBV7-2
CDR3nt: TGTGCCAGCAGCTTAGATCCTAGCGGGGGGCGGTACTTC
CDR3aa: CASSLDPSGGRYF

d_gene: NA
abundance: NA
j_gene: TRBJ1-2
v_gene: TRBV14
CDR3nt: TGTGCCAGCAGCCAAGATCGGGTTCGGATCCTCACCTTC
CDR3aa: CASSQDRVRILTF

d_gene: TRBD2
abundance: NA
j_gene: TRBJ2-1
v_gene: TRBV10-3
CDR3nt: TGTGCCATCAGTGAGCCCAGGACTAGCGGGACCAATGAGCAGTTCTTC
CDR3aa: CAISEPRTSGTNEQFF

d_gene: NA
abundance: NA
j_gene: TRBJ1-2
v_gene: TRBV7-2
CDR3nt: TGTGCCAGCAGTTCGATACAGGGTTTATATGGCTACACCTTC
CDR3aa: CASSSIQGLYGYTF

d_gene: NA
abundance: NA
j_gene: TRBJ2-3
v_gene: TRBV6-6
CDR3nt: TGTGCCAGCAGTTACCCCAATGGACCAAGCACAGATACGCAGTATTTT
CDR3aa: CASSYPNGPSTDTQYF

d_gene: NA
abundance: NA
j_gene: TRBJ2-1
v_gene: TRBV7-9
CDR3nt: TGTGCCAGCAGCTTAGTCTGGTTGCGCTCGGGGATATACAATGAGCAGTTCTTC
CDR3aa: CASSLVWLRSGIYNEQFF

d_gene: NA
abundance: NA
j_gene: TRBJ2-1
v_gene: TRBV21-1
CDR3nt: TGTGCCAGCCGCCCAGGCGGGGCGCTCTACAATGAGCAGTTCTTC
CDR3aa: CASRPGGALYNEQFF

d_gene: TRBD1
abundance: NA
j_gene: TRBJ2-1
v_gene: TRBV25-1
CDR3nt: TGTGCCAGCAGTGACGAAGAGGGCAGGGGGCGGGTTGAGCAGTTCTTC
CDR3aa: CASSDEEGRGRVEQFF

d_gene: NA
abundance: NA
j_gene: TRBJ1-3
v_gene: TRBV6-6
CDR3nt: TGTGCCAGCAGTTACGGGACACAGGGAAACACCATATATTTT
CDR3aa: CASSYGTQGNTIYF

d_gene: NA
abundance: NA
j_gene: TRBJ2-7
v_gene: TRBV28
CDR3nt: TGTGCCAGCAGGCCCGTGAGGGGGAGGTACGAGCAGTACTTC
CDR3aa: CASRPVRGRYEQYF

d_gene: NA
abundance: NA
j_gene: TRBJ1-2
v_gene: TRBV4-1
CDR3nt: TGCGCCAGCAGCCAAGAAATTATACGGGACGCCAACTATGGCTACACCTTC
CDR3aa: CASSQEIIRDANYGYTF

d_gene: TRBD1
abundance: few
j_gene: TRBJ1-6
v_gene: TRBV7-6
CDR3nt: TGTGCCAGCAGAGTGGGGACAGGCCATTCACCCCTCCACTTT
CDR3aa: CASRVGTGHSPLHF

d_gene: NA
abundance: NA
j_gene: TRBJ2-3
v_gene: TRBV6-5
CDR3nt: TGTGCCAGCAGTTACGCGACTAGTCCGTACGCAGATACGCAGTATTTT
CDR3aa: CASSYATSPYADTQYF

d_gene: TRBD1
abundance: NA
j_gene: TRBJ1-6
v_gene: TRBV7-2
CDR3nt: TGTGCCAGCAGCTTAGGTTTCACAGGGGGCAGGAATTCACCCCTCCACTTT
CDR3aa: CASSLGFTGGRNSPLHF

d_gene: TRBD2
abundance: NA
j_gene: TRBJ2-3
v_gene: TRBV19
CDR3nt: TGTGCCAGTAGTATAGATGGCCCCGGTAGCGGGAGGGCAAATACGCAGTATTTT
CDR3aa: CASSIDGPGSGRANTQYF

d_gene: NA
abundance: NA
j_gene: TRBJ2-1
v_gene: TRBV11-2
CDR3nt: TGTGCCAGCAGCATAGGAGCTAGCAATGAGCAGTTCTTC
CDR3aa: CASSIGASNEQFF

d_gene: TRBD2
abundance: NA
j_gene: TRBJ2-7
v_gene: TRBV4-2
CDR3nt: TGTGCCAGCAGCCTCGGACTAGCGGACTACGAGCAGTACTTC
CDR3aa: CASSLGLADYEQYF

d_gene: NA
abundance: NA
j_gene: TRBJ2-3
v_gene: TRBV4-1
CDR3nt: TGCGCCAGCAGCTCCTTCCGGACTCCGTCCTCTAACACAGATATCCGAACGCAGTATTTT
CDR3aa: CASSSFRTPSSNTDIRTQYF

d_gene: TRBD2
abundance: NA
j_gene: TRBJ2-2
v_gene: TRBV28
CDR3nt: TGTGCCAGCAGTTCTAGCGGGAGCGCTGGCACCGGGGAGCTGTTTTTT
CDR3aa: CASSSSGSAGTGELFF

d_gene: NA
abundance: NA
j_gene: TRBJ2-7
v_gene: TRBV6-1
CDR3nt: TGTGCCAGCAGCCCGGCGACAGTTTCCCCTTACGAGCAGTACTTC
CDR3aa: CASSPATVSPYEQYF

d_gene: TRBD2
abundance: NA
j_gene: TRBJ2-3
v_gene: TRBV19
CDR3nt: TGTGCCACCGGGACTAGCTGGGGCACAGATACGCAGTATTTT
CDR3aa: CATGTSWGTDTQYF

d_gene: NA
abundance: once
j_gene: TRBJ1-1
v_gene: TRBV4-1
CDR3nt: TGCGCCAGCAGCTGGGGTAAGGGTCAGGGAACTGAAGCTTTCTTT
CDR3aa: CASSWGKGQGTEAFF

d_gene: NA
abundance: NA
j_gene: TRBJ2-2
v_gene: TRBV9
CDR3nt: TGTGCCAGCAGCGCAGTTGGGCAGCGCTACACCGGGGAGCTGTTTTTT
CDR3aa: CASSAVGQRYTGELFF

d_gene: NA
abundance: NA
j_gene: TRBJ1-2
v_gene: TRBV6-5
CDR3nt: TGTGCCAGCACGGACAGAGGGGCCTATGGCTACACCTTC
CDR3aa: CASTDRGAYGYTF

d_gene: NA
abundance: NA
j_gene: TRBJ2-5
v_gene: TRBV5-4
CDR3nt: TGTGCCAGCAGCCTCGGAGGGACTCCTGGACGAGAGACCCAGTACTTC
CDR3aa: CASSLGGTPGRETQYF

d_gene: NA
abundance: NA
j_gene: TRBJ1-2
v_gene: TRBV6-5
CDR3nt: TGTGCCAGCAGTTACTCGGGCGGATACTACCTAAATGGCTACACCTTC
CDR3aa: CASSYSGGYYLNGYTF

d_gene: TRBD1
abundance: NA
j_gene: TRBJ1-5
v_gene: TRBV6-1
CDR3nt: TGTGCCAGCAGTGAACTCCCGCAGGGGGTCACCAATCAGCCCCAGCATTTT
CDR3aa: CASSELPQGVTNQPQHF

d_gene: TRBD2
abundance: NA
j_gene: TRBJ2-2
v_gene: TRBV27
CDR3nt: TGTGCCAGCAGTTTATCTAGCGGGTGGGGGGGGGATGTGACCGGGGAGCTGTTTTTT
CDR3aa: CASSLSSGWGGDVTGELFF

d_gene: NA
abundance: NA
j_gene: TRBJ1-4
v_gene: TRBV7-2
CDR3nt: TGTGCCAGCAGCTTAGGAGTCCCCAATGAAAAACTGTTTTTT
CDR3aa: CASSLGVPNEKLFF

d_gene: NA
abundance: NA
j_gene: TRBJ2-1
v_gene: TRBV5-1
CDR3nt: TGCGCCAGCAGCTCTCACGAATTTGAGCAGTTCTTC
CDR3aa: CASSSHEFEQFF

d_gene: NA
abundance: NA
j_gene: TRBJ2-3
v_gene: TRBV4-1
CDR3nt: TGCGCCAGCAGCCAAGATAAGGGGCGGCCTAGCACAGATACGCAGTATTTT
CDR3aa: CASSQDKGRPSTDTQYF

d_gene: NA
abundance: NA
j_gene: TRBJ1-2
v_gene: TRBV2
CDR3nt: TGTGCCAGCAGCAGTTATGGCTACACCTTC
CDR3aa: CASSSYGYTF

d_gene: NA
abundance: once
j_gene: TRBJ1-1
v_gene: TRBV18
CDR3nt: TGTGCCAGCTCACCACAAGACCGGATCGTGTACACTGAAGCTTTCTTT
CDR3aa: CASSPQDRIVYTEAFF

d_gene: TRBD2
abundance: NA
j_gene: TRBJ2-1
v_gene: TRBV5-1
CDR3nt: TGCGCCAGCAGCTTGCCTAGCGGGAGATTCTACAATGAGCAGTTCTTC
CDR3aa: CASSLPSGRFYNEQFF

d_gene: TRBD2
abundance: NA
j_gene: TRBJ2-3
v_gene: TRBV6-6
CDR3nt: TGTGCCAGCGGGGGGGGGACTAGCGGCACAGATACGCAGTATTTT
CDR3aa: CASGGGTSGTDTQYF

d_gene: TRBD2
abundance: NA
j_gene: TRBJ2-7
v_gene: TRBV5-1
CDR3nt: TGCGCCAGCAGCTTGGGATTAGCGGGCTCCTACGAGCAGTACTTC
CDR3aa: CASSLGLAGSYEQYF

d_gene: NA
abundance: once
j_gene: TRBJ2-7
v_gene: TRBV5-1
CDR3nt: TGCGCCAGCAGCTCGCGGGTGACAGGAACCTACGAGCAGTACTTC
CDR3aa: CASSSRVTGTYEQYF

d_gene: NA
abundance: NA
j_gene: TRBJ1-4
v_gene: TRBV7-9
CDR3nt: TGTGCCAGCAGCTTAGGCCGGGGTTTGGGAAAACTGTTTTTT
CDR3aa: CASSLGRGLGKLFF

d_gene: NA
abundance: NA
j_gene: TRBJ2-5
v_gene: TRBV13
CDR3nt: TGTGCCAGCAGCAAAAACCTCCCGGAGACCCAGTACTTC
CDR3aa: CASSKNLPETQYF

d_gene: NA
abundance: NA
j_gene: TRBJ2-1
v_gene: TRBV10-3
CDR3nt: TGTGCCATCAGTGAGTCGGGGAATCCCTACAATGAGCAGTTCTTC
CDR3aa: CAISESGNPYNEQFF